Sequencing of this T cell receptor (beta chain) was carried out in a study of cytomegalovirus exposure and HLA in healthy donors. About the study: Approximately 190 million T cells yielded 100 million or so unique TCR beta sequences in earlier analysis.

Of note for this clone: Its cognate antigen is unknown.

The germline CDR1 and CDR2 sequences are SEHNR and FQNEAQ (reference sequence). Trimming pared 4 bases from V and 7 bases from J, leaving 17 bases between. The CDR3 has 15 amino acids. 60 Vbeta and 13 Jbeta primers were used in PCR. Repertoires were generated with immunoSEQ multiplex PCR, while TCRdb's copy carries only in-frame clones and drops some. The sample contains fewer than 200,000 clones, 80% of which appear only once. Findings and limits, study-wide: Confirmation was obtained in vitro that a few CMV-associated chains are specific for CMV antigens. The majority of TCR sequences were rare, yet some public TCRs appeared in many donors. The study recorded over 150 TCR beta chains that were cytomegalovirus-associated.

What was sequenced was PBMCs. The V gene is TRBV7-9, the J gene TRBJ1-5; the D gene is possibly TRBD1 (5 bases). This clonotype was obtained from a boy aged 5-17 years in good health and CMV-seronegative. The CDR3 reads CASSSEDTAGQPQHF. In DNA, the CDR3 is TGTGCCAGCAGCTCCGAGGACACGGCGGGACAGCCCCAGCATTTT.